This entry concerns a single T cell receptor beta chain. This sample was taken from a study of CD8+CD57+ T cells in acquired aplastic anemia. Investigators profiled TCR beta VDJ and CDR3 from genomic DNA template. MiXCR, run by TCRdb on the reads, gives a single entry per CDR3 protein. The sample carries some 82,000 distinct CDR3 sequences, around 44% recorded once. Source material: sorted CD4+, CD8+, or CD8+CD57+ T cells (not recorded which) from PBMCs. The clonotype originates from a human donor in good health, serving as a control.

Here the CDR3 DNA reads TGCAGTGCTAGAGTTCCGGGAGGGTACAATGAGCAGTTCTTC. This gives the protein CSARVPGGYNEQFF. The chain links TRBV20-1 to TRBJ2-1; 8 nucleotides align to TRBD2. The trim removed 1 base at V and 4 bases at J, leaving 3 bases unmatched. Germline-derived CDR1 and CDR2 are DFQATT and SNEGSKA (reference sequence). CDR3 size: 14 residues.